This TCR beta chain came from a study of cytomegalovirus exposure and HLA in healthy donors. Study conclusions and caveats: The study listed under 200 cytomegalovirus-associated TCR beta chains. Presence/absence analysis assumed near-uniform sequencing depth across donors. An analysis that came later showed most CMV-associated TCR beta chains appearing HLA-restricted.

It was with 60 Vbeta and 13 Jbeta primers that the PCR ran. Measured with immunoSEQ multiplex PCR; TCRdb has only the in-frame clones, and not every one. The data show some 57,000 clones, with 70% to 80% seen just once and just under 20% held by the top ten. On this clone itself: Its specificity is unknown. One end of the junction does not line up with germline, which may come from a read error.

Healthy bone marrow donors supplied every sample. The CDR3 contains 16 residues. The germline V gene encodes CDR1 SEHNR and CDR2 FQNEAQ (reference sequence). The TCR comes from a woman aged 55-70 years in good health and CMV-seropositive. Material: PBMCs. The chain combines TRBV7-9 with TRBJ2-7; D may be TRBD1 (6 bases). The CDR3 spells CSSSLWDGGVSYEQYF. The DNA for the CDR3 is TGTTCCAGCAGCTTATGGGATGGGGGCGTTTCCTACGAGCAGTACTTC.